The 30 T cell receptor beta chains in this list originate from one sample, sequenced in a study of T cell responses to AZD1222 COVID-19 vaccine. TCRdb's copy holds only in-frame clones and misses some; the assay was immunoSEQ multiplex PCR. This table has 35,000 to 55,000 clones, 80% appearing once. Here the sequenced sample was peripheral blood, taken 28 days after the second dose of the MenACWY control vaccine. The receptors here all came from an adult who received the MenACWY meningococcal vaccine as a control.

V usage is TRBV28 and J usage is TRBJ2-5; D remains ambiguous. Germline V lookup: CDR1 MDHEN, CDR2 SYDVKM. Trimming pared 2 bases from V and 1 base from J, leaving 8 bases between. The length of the CDR3 is 14 residues. The CDR3 DNA is TGTGCCAGCAGTTTAATCAGCTTCCAAGAGACCCAGTACTTC. The encoded protein is CASSLISFQETQYF.

This chain links TRBV29-1 with TRBJ1-4; 7 bases are shared with TRBD1. V gave up 5 bases and J gave up 4 bases; unmatched junction bases: 4. The CDR3 totals 13 residues. The germline V gene encodes CDR1 SQVTM and CDR2 ANQGSEA. CDR3 in amino acids: CSVRDSRNEKLFF. Written as DNA, the CDR3 is TGCAGCGTTCGGGACAGTCGTAATGAAAAACTGTTTTTT.

The chain recombines TRBV28 with TRBJ1-6; D is uncertain. V was cut by 6 bases and J by 10 bases, with 10 bases left in between. The CDR3 spans 12 residues. The germline CDR1 and CDR2 sequences are MDHEN and SYDVKM. The CDR3 loop is CASRGSKSPLHF. CDR3 bases: TGTGCCAGCAGGGGTAGTAAGTCACCCCTCCACTTT.

The chain couples TRBV6-5 to TRBJ2-7; no clear D gene. V lost 7 bases to trimming and J lost 3 bases, with 13 bases between them. The CDR3 is made up of 13 amino acids. Germline CDR1 is MNHEY and CDR2 is SVGAGI. CDR3 bases: TGTGCCAGCACCCCTACGATGTACTACGAGCAGTACTTC. Translated: CASTPTMYYEQYF.

V is TRBV7-8 and J is TRBJ1-1; 8 bases line up with TRBD1. The V segment lost 5 bases and the J segment 10 bases; nucleotides outside the gene matches: 15. Per germline, CDR1 SGHVS and CDR2 FQNEAQ. The CDR3 sequence is 15 residues long. The CDR3 DNA follows: TGTGCCAGCAGCGGATCTCGGACAGGGCTAGTTGGAGCTTTCTTT. It translates to CASSGSRTGLVGAFF.

The genes are TRBV15 and TRBJ1-2; D not certain. Trimming took 0 bases from V and 7 from J, leaving 12 bases between them. Germline V CDR1 and CDR2: LNHNV, YYDKDF (reference sequence). The CDR3 loop spans 14 amino acids. The DNA of the CDR3 is TGTGCCACCAGCAGAGATTTCCGTCCGGGTGGCTACACCTTC. It codes for CATSRDFRPGGYTF.

V usage is TRBV24-1 and J usage is TRBJ2-2; D remains ambiguous. Between the trimmed V and J ends, which lost 0 bases and 3 bases, there was a span of 10 bases. Germline values: CDR1 KGHDR, CDR2 SFDVKD. This CDR3 comprises 16 residues. CDR3 amino acids: CATSDLPGIDTGELFF. Here the CDR3 DNA reads TGTGCCACCAGTGATTTGCCTGGGATAGACACCGGGGAGCTGTTTTTT.

V usage is TRBV4-2 and J usage is TRBJ1-1; tentatively, D is TRBD1 (5 bases). Trimming removed 0 bases at V and 6 bases at J, with 11 bases between. This CDR3 is 14 amino acids long. Per the germline V gene, CDR1 is LGHNA and CDR2 is YNFKEQ. As DNA, the CDR3 is TGTGCCAGCAGCCAAGATCCGGGGGAGGCTGAAGCTTTCTTT. Amino acids: CASSQDPGEAEAFF.

The chain has TRBV27 and TRBJ1-6, with TRBD1 matching over 7 bases. Germline V CDR1 and CDR2: MNHEY, SMNVEV (reference sequence). The CDR3 is 12 amino acids. Germline trimming cut 6 bases from V and 13 bases from J; bases unmatched to any gene: 6. The CDR3 sequence: CASRLTTGPLHF. CDR3 bases: TGTGCCAGCAGGCTAACGACAGGGCCCCTCCACTTT.

The J gene is TRBJ1-4, the V gene TRBV6-5; the D gene is possibly TRBD1 (5 bases). Trimming removed 2 bases from V and 8 bases from J, with 18 bases in between. CDR1 and CDR2 from the germline V gene are MNHEY and SVGAGI. CDR3 size: 16 residues. The CDR3 nucleotides are TGTGCCAGCAGTTACCGGGTCGCAGGGAGCCCAGAAAAACTGTTTTTT. Its protein product is CASSYRVAGSPEKLFF.

The chain employs TRBV5-1 and TRBJ1-1, with D possibly being TRBD1 (5 bases). Germline-derived CDR1 and CDR2 are SGHRS and YFSETQ. V lost 0 bases and J lost 4, with 13 bases in between. CDR3 length: 15 residues. This CDR3 reads CASSLDGQGGTEAFF. CDR3 coding DNA: TGCGCCAGCAGCTTGGATGGGCAGGGCGGCACTGAAGCTTTCTTT.

CDR3 sequence: CASSPNRVKETQYF. The CDR3 DNA reads as TGTGCCAGCAGCCCCAATCGGGTCAAGGAGACCCAGTACTTC. This sequence joins TRBV7-6 and TRBJ2-5; no firm D call. The CDR3 runs 14 residues. The V gene lost 5 bases and the J gene lost 5 bases, with 15 bases spanning the gap. CDR1 SGHVS and CDR2 FNYEAQ come from the germline V gene.

The CDR3 DNA sequence: TGCGCCAGCAGCCAACCGGACAGGTATATAACTGAAGCTTTCTTT. It codes for CASSQPDRYITEAFF. The J gene is TRBJ1-1, the V gene TRBV4-1; TRBD1 agrees at 7 bases. J gave up 5 bases and V 2 bases, and 8 bases lay outside the gene matches. The germline V gene encodes CDR1 MGHRA and CDR2 YSYEKL. The CDR3 is made up of 15 amino acids.

This clone has more than one count but fewer than ten. The rearrangement joins TRBV13 to TRBJ1-5, with 12 bases identical to TRBD1. Per germline, CDR1 PRHDT and CDR2 FYEKMQ (reference sequence). Trimming at V came to 4 bases and at J to 5 bases, leaving 3 bases not matched to a gene. The CDR3 is 15 residues long. The chain's CDR3 is CASSWGDRGHQPQHF. DNA for the CDR3: TGTGCCAGCAGCTGGGGGGACAGGGGGCATCAGCCCCAGCATTTT. The variable domain in full, with the rest retrieved from reference TRBV13 and TRBJ1-5, is AAGVIQSPRHLIKEKRETATLKCYPIPRHDTVYWYQQGPGQDPQFLISFYEKMQSDKGSIPDRFSAQQFSDYHSELNMSSLELGDSALYFCASSWGDRGHQPQHFGDGTRLSIL.

The V gene is TRBV7-9, the J gene TRBJ1-4, with D perhaps matching TRBD1 (5 bases). V was cut by 4 bases and J by 5 bases, with 14 bases left in between. Germline lookup yields CDR1 SEHNR and CDR2 FQNEAQ (reference sequence). CDR3 length: 15 residues. This CDR3 is CASSSPRTKNEKLFF. The CDR3 bases are TGTGCCAGCAGCTCCCCACGGACAAAGAATGAAAAACTGTTTTTT. Full variable domain (outside the CDR3, taken from reference TRBV7-9 and TRBJ1-4): DTGVSQNPRHKITKRGQNVTFRCDPISEHNRLYWYRQTLGQGPEFLTYFQNEAQLEKSRLLSDRFSAERPKGSFSTLEIQRTEQGDSAMYLCASSSPRTKNEKLFFGSGTQLSVL.

The chain combines TRBV19 with TRBJ1-1; TRBD1 aligns across 9 bases. After removal of 4 bases from V and 10 bases from J, the junction contained 4 bases not matched to a gene. The CDR3 runs to 12 residues. Germline CDR1 reads LNHDA; CDR2 reads SQIVND (reference sequence). CDR3 DNA sequence: TGTGCCAGTAGTAACAGGGGGCTGGTAGCTTTCTTT. Translated: CASSNRGLVAFF.

The chain couples TRBV6-4 to TRBJ1-2, with D uncertain. The germline V and J ends were trimmed by 3 bases and 7 bases, with 12 bases remaining between them. There are 13 residues in the CDR3. Per the germline V gene, CDR1 is MRHNA and CDR2 is SNTAGT. The CDR3 loop reads CASSEGPYLGYTF. The CDR3 DNA reads as TGTGCCAGCAGTGAAGGGCCGTACCTTGGCTACACCTTC.

V gene TRBV7-6 combines with J gene TRBJ2-2; 8 bases line up with TRBD1. The V gene's germline CDR1 is SGHVS and CDR2 FNYEAQ. V lost 5 bases, J lost 6 bases, and 8 bases stayed unmatched. The CDR3 is 15 amino acids. CDR3 nucleotide sequence: TGTGCCAGCAGCCCGACAGGGGAAAGACCCGGGGAGCTGTTTTTT. It specifies CASSPTGERPGELFF.

This chain joins TRBV27 and TRBJ1-2; D perhaps matches TRBD1 (6 bases). The V end lost 6 bases, the J end lost 3 bases, and 14 bases lay between the germline ends. This CDR3 has 14 residues. Per the germline V gene, CDR1 is MNHEY and CDR2 is SMNVEV (reference sequence). The CDR3 DNA follows: TGTGCCAGCAGAATGTGGGGGCTAGACTATGGCTACACCTTC. Protein: CASRMWGLDYGYTF.

This clone turned up a few times. The chain carries TRBV2 and TRBJ1-1; D not certain. Germline CDR1 is SNHLY and CDR2 is FYNNEI. The CDR3 runs 8 residues. Trimming took 10 bases from V and 6 from J, leaving 3 bases between them. The CDR3, as DNA: TGTGCCATCCCTGAAGCTTTCTTT. Translated: CAIPEAFF.

The J gene is TRBJ2-5, the V gene TRBV6-5; D not resolved. Germline V gene lookup returns CDR1 MNHEY and CDR2 SVGAGI. This CDR3 is 13 amino acids long. V lost 0 bases and J 5 bases, leaving 7 bases between the germline ends. CDR3 coding DNA: TGTGCCAGCAGTTACTCGGACGGGGAGACCCAGTACTTC. It is translated as CASSYSDGETQYF.

This clone has only one observation. The CDR3 nucleotides read TGTGCCAGCAGCTTGACATTCGCGAACACTGAAGCTTTCTTT. Translation: CASSLTFANTEAFF. The chain employs TRBV4-2 and TRBJ1-1; D ambiguous. V was trimmed by 5 bases and J by 1 base, leaving 11 bases between them. Germline assignment: CDR1 LGHNA and CDR2 YNFKEQ. The CDR3 loop spans 14 amino acids.

This clone turned up a few times. The chain couples TRBV7-9 to TRBJ1-5; 8 nucleotides line up with TRBD1. The ends lost 5 bases at V and 4 bases at J; junction bases unmatched: 7. Per germline, CDR1 SEHNR and CDR2 FQNEAQ (reference sequence). The CDR3 covers 15 residues. CDR3 coding DNA: TGTGCCAGCAGCCCCCCCGGGACAGGTAATCAGCCCCAGCATTTT. Its protein is CASSPPGTGNQPQHF.

The rearrangement links TRBV2 to TRBJ2-7; a weak D match, TRBD1 (5 bases). Germline V gene lookup returns CDR1 SNHLY and CDR2 FYNNEI. V was pared by 7 bases and J by 0 bases, with 13 bases between. CDR3 length: 14 amino acids. The chain's CDR3 is CASTRQGSSYEQYF. CDR3 DNA sequence: TGTGCCAGCACCCGGCAGGGAAGCTCCTACGAGCAGTACTTC. The full variable domain, with the rest looked up from reference TRBV2 and TRBJ2-7, is EPEVTQTPSHQVTQMGQEVILRCVPISNHLYFYWYRQILGQKVEFLVSFYNNEISEKSEIFDDQFSVERPDGSNFTLKIRSTKLEDSAMYFCASTRQGSSYEQYFGPGTRLTVT.

This clone was seen a single time. The V and J genes are TRBV7-2 and TRBJ2-3; D may be TRBD2 (5 bases). The V and J ends lost 1 base and 9 bases respectively, with 20 bases between them. The CDR3 has 16 residues. The germline V gene has CDR1 SGHTA and CDR2 FQGNSA. The CDR3 bases are TGTGCCAGCAGCTTAGGGCTAGTGTCCGTTGGCGGGACGCAGTATTTT. Translated: CASSLGLVSVGGTQYF.

This rearrangement joins TRBV12-5 to TRBJ2-1; TRBD2 agrees at 8 bases. Germline V gene data show CDR1 as LGHNT and CDR2 as FRNRAP. The CDR3 spans 15 residues. V shed 3 bases and J 7 bases; nucleotides not matched to a gene: 8. As DNA, the CDR3 is TGTGCTAGTGGTTTAGGCAGCGGGAGAAGGAATGAGCAGTTCTTC. This translates into CASGLGSGRRNEQFF.

In its sample, this clone ranks as medium-sized (0.01 to 0.1%). The rearrangement joins TRBV6-4 to TRBJ2-2; D not resolved. Germline V CDR1 and CDR2: MRHNA, SNTAGT. V shed 3 bases and J shed 3 bases, with 5 bases lying between them. This CDR3 is built from 13 residues. This CDR3 is CASSETYTGELFF. The CDR3 coding sequence is TGTGCCAGCAGTGAAACTTACACCGGGGAGCTGTTTTTT.

The chain is built from TRBV6-5 and TRBJ2-2; D is ambiguous. The V end was cut by 10 bases, the J end by 4 bases, with 10 bases between. Germline CDR1 MNHEY, CDR2 SVGAGI. This CDR3 region has 12 residues. The CDR3, as DNA: TGTGCCACCCCGAAGTCCACCGGGGAGCTGTTTTTT. This translates into CATPKSTGELFF.

The rearrangement uses TRBV7-8 and TRBJ1-5; D is perhaps TRBD1 (6 bases). Germline loops: CDR1 SGHVS, CDR2 FQNEAQ. This CDR3 region has 13 residues. Trimming pared 9 bases from V and 4 bases from J, leaving 13 bases between. The CDR3 coding sequence is TGTGCCAGTGCCGGGGGCGTTAATCAGCCCCAGCATTTT. Protein sequence: CASAGGVNQPQHF.

V is TRBV3-1 (or the pseudogene TRBV3-2) and J is TRBJ1-3; D is possibly TRBD1 (5 bases). Trimming shortened V by 6 bases and J by 6 bases, and 18 bases separated the two germline ends. This CDR3 is built from 15 residues. Germline-derived CDR1 and CDR2 are LGHDT and YNNKEL (reference sequence). This CDR3 reads CASSPKAGGSNTIYF. The CDR3 DNA is TGTGCCAGCAGTCCCAAGGCGGGGGGTTCAAACACCATATATTTT.